This T cell receptor (beta chain) was captured in a study of T cells after yellow fever vaccination. The CDR3 runs 14 residues. V was cut by 5 bases and J by 0 bases, with 10 bases left in between. CDR1 SGHTA and CDR2 FQGNSA come from the germline V gene. MiXCR, run by TCRdb on the 5' RACE reads, gives a single entry per CDR3 protein. This sample has more than 250,000 distinct CDR3 sequences, with approximately 7% found just once. This clonotype was observed a few times. The source was PBMCs, collected about 41 days after the first yellow fever vaccination. The J gene is TRBJ1-1, the V gene TRBV7-2, with D unresolved. The clonotype comes from a man between 18 and 29 years old who received the YFV17D yellow fever vaccine. The CDR3, as DNA: TGTGCCAGCAGCCGGCCGACTATGAACACTGAAGCTTTCTTT. This gives the protein CASSRPTMNTEAFF.